This T cell receptor beta chain emerged from a study of blood T cell repertoires in COVID-19. Background on the study: Samples of COVID-19 (acute and convalescent) were obtained from the United States, Italy and Spain. Sample material is recorded as cDNA or gDNA derived from T cells, B-cell-depleted T cells, or PBMCs.

Germline V gene data show CDR1 as LNHDA and CDR2 as SQIVND (reference sequence). Trimming cost V 3 bases and J 4 bases, with 13 bases left between them. This CDR3 has 16 amino acids. Study processing details: It was from reference gene primer amplification that nucleated cell counts were estimated. The data were produced by immunoSEQ multiplex PCR, yet TCRdb's version contains in-frame clones alone and is incomplete. D and trimming come from the DNA, and the V and J calls and clone size come from that table. The sample records some 150,000 clones, 85% to 90% being singletons. This clonotype originated in a man in his fifties with active COVID-19. The chain employs TRBV19 and TRBJ2-6; TRBD2 might be the D (6 bases). The sample taken for sequencing was peripheral blood. As DNA, the CDR3 is TGTGCCAGTAGTATCGACGGGGGAGCGGGGGCCAACGTCCTGACTTTC. Translation: CASSIDGGAGANVLTF.